This T cell receptor (beta chain) stems from a study of blood T cell repertoires in COVID-19 (TCRdb year 2020). Some background on the complete study: Samples from collaborators originated in the United States, Italy and Spain and spanned both the acute and convalescent phases of COVID-19. The prospective study material was composed of cDNA or gDNA derived from T cells, B-cell-depleted T cells, or PBMCs. The samples were drawn from the first 160 participants of the ongoing ImmuneRACE study and from roughly 1,300 subjects provided by 6 global collaborators. Where HLA class I and class II types were available, the types were taken from metadata supplied by the sample provider, not from assay-based typing. A freely available public database, intended as a resource for researchers studying the immune response to SARS-CoV-2, is where the repertoires were released. Nearly every sample came with metadata listing a de-identified subject ID, COVID-19 status, age in years and sex. The dataset comprised deeply sampled blood TCRbeta repertoires from subjects exposed to, actively infected with, or recovered from COVID-19. Beyond this particular receptor, the publication reports: How much clinical and demographic metadata was included differed by source and by participant, and the metadata was provided uncurated.

One collaborating source in Seattle enrolled patients during active infection and followed them longitudinally through the course of disease. The collaborating institutions used their own protocols to collect whole blood in K2EDTA tubes. For TCRbeta analysis, collaborators shipped samples in one of three forms: frozen whole blood, isolated PBMCs, or DNA extracted from either of those sample types. TCRbeta CDR3 regions were amplified from genomic DNA using the immunoSEQ Assay, a bias-controlled multiplex PCR. The study's processing was this. The number of nucleated cells in each sample was estimated from the amplification of reference gene primers within the assay. To quantify the absolute abundance of each unique TCRbeta CDR3 rearrangement, sequence reads were collapsed and filtered. For each sample, productive Simpson clonality was calculated as the square root of Simpson's diversity index over productive rearrangements. Entries here come from immuneACCESS through TCRdb and include only in-frame sequences with V and J called. Some clones fail to appear in such tables; in the studies checked, an unresolved V gene covers under half of the shortfall, and the cause of the remainder is unknown. The DNA was the basis for D and trimming; V, J and clone size are from that table. This sample comprises about 230,000 clones, about nine tenths of them detected only once. The top ten constitute around 10% of the sample.

As for this clone: No cognate antigen has been identified for it. No qualities accompany the bases; no much larger clone lies one base away.

CDR1 and CDR2 were assigned from the germline V gene as SGHTA and FQGTGA. From the cysteine through the phenylalanine, the CDR3 covers 13 amino acids. The sequence is cut down to CDR3 DNA, 39 bases in frame from base 1. Clipping removes 2 bases from V and 12 bases from J, with 6 as the unmatched junction base count. Recombination linked TRBV7-3 to TRBJ2-5; 10 bases in between match TRBD2. The specimen sequenced was peripheral blood. The TCR was taken from a man in his fifties or sixties with COVID-19, enrolled during active disease. The bases are TGTGCCAGCAGCTTAGGACTAGCGGAGCCAAAGTACTTC. This yields the protein CASSLGLAEPKYF.